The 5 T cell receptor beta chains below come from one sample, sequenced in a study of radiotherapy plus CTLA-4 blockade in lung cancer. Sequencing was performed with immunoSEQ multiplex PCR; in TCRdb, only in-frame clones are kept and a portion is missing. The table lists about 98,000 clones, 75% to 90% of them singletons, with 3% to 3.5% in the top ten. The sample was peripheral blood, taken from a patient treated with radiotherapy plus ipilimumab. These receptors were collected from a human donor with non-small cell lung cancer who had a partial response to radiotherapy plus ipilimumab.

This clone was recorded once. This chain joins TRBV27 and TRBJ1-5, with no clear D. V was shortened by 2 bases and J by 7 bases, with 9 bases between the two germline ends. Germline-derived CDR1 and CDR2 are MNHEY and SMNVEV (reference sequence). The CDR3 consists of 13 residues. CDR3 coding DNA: TGTGCCAGCAGTTTAGTGAACAAGCAGCCCCAGCATTTT. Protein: CASSLVNKQPQHF.

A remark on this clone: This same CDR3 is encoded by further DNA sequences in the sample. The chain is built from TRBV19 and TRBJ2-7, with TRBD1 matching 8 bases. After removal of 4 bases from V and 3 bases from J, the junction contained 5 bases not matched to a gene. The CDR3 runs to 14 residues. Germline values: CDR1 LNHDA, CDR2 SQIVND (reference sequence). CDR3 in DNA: TGTGCCAGTAGTAAAGGACAGGGTATCTACGAGCAGTACTTC. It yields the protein CASSKGQGIYEQYF.

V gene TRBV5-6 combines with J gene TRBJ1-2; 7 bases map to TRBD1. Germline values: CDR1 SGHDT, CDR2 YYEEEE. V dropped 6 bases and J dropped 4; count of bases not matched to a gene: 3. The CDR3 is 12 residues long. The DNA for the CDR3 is TGTGCCAGCACCGCAGGGGGCTATGGCTACACCTTC. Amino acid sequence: CASTAGGYGYTF. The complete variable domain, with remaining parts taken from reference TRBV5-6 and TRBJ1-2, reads DAGVTQSPTHLIKTRGQQVTLRCSPKSGHDTVSWYQQALGQGPQFIFQYYEEEERQRGNFPDRFSGHQFPNYSSELNVNALLLGDSALYLCASTAGGYGYTFGSGTRLTVV.

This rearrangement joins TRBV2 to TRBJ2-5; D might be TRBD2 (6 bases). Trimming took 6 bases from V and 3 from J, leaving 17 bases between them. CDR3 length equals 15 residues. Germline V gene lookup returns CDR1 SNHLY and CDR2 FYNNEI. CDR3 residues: CASRVSGRGKETQYF. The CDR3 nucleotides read TGTGCCAGCAGGGTCTCGGGACGCGGGAAAGAGACCCAGTACTTC.

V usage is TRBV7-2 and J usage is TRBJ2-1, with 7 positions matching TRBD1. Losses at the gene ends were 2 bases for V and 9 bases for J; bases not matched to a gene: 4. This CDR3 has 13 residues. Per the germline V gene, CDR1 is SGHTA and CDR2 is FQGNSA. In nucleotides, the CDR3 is TGTGCCAGCAGCTTAAGGGGGCGGACTGAGCAGTTCTTC. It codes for CASSLRGRTEQFF.